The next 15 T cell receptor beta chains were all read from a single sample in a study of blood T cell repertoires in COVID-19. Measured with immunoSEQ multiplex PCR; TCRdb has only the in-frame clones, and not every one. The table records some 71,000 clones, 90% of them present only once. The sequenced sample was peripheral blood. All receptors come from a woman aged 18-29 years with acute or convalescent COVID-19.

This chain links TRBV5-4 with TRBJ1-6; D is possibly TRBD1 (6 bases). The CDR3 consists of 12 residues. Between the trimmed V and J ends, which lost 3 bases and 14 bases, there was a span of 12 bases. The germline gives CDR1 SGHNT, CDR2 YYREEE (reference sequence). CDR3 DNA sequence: TGTGCCAGCAGCTCCACTGGGACATCCCTCCACTTT. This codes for CASSSTGTSLHF.

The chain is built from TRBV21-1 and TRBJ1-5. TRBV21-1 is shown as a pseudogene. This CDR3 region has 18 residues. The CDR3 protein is CASSRARPGPGLNQPQHF. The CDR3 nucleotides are TGTGCCAGCAGCAGGGCTAGGCCGGGCCCAGGACTCAATCAGCCCCAGCATTTT.

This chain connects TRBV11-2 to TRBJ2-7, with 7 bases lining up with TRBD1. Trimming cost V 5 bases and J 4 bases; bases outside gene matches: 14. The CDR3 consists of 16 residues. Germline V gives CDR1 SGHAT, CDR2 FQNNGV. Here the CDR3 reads CASSISPGQPPYEQYF. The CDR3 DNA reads TGTGCCAGCAGCATTAGTCCGGGACAGCCCCCTTACGAGCAGTACTTC. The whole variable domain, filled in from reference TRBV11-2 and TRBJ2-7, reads EAGVAQSPRYKIIEKRQSVAFWCNPISGHATLYWYQQILGQGPKLLIQFQNNGVVDDSQLPKDRFSAERLKGVDSTLKIQPAKLEDSAVYLCASSISPGQPPYEQYFGPGTRLTVT.

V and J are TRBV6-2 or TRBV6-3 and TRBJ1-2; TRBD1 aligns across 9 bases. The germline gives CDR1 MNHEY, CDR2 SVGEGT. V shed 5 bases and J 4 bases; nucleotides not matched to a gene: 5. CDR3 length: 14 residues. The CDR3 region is CASSDRTGAYGYTF. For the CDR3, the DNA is TGTGCCAGCAGTGACCGGACAGGGGCCTATGGCTACACCTTC.

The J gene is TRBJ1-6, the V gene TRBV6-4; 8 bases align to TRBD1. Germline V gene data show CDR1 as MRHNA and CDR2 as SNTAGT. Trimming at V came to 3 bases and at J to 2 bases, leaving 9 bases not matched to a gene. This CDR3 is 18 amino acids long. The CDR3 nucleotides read TGTGCCAGCAGTGATTCGACGACAGGGGCCACCTATAATTCACCCCTCCACTTT. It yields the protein CASSDSTTGATYNSPLHF.

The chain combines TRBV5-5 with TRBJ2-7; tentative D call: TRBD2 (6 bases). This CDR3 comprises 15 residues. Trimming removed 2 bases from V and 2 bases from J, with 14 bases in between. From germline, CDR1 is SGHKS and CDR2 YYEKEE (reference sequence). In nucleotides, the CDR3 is TGTGCCAGCAGCTTTGATCTAGCGTCCCCCTACGAGCAGTACTTC. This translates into CASSFDLASPYEQYF. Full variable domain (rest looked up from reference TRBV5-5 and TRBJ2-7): DAGVTQSPTHLIKTRGQQVTLRCSPISGHKSVSWYQQVLGQGPQFIFQYYEKEERGRGNFPDRFSARQFPNYSSELNVNALLLGDSALYLCASSFDLASPYEQYFGPGTRLTVT.

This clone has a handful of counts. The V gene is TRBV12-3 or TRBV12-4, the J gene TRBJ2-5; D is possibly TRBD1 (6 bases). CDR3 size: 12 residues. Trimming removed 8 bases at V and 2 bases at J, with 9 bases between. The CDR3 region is CASGRGQETQYF. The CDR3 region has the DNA TGTGCCAGCGGTAGGGGGCAAGAGACCCAGTACTTC.

The chain's CDR3 is CASSWGQGNTEAFF. DNA for the CDR3: TGCGCCAGCTCGTGGGGACAGGGGAACACTGAAGCTTTCTTT. The chain links TRBV23-1 to TRBJ1-1; the match to TRBD1 covers 9 bases. TRBV23-1 carries the ORF label, with uncertain function. With 8 bases clipped from V and 1 base from J, the junction kept 5 bases outside the gene matches. The CDR3 length is 14 residues.

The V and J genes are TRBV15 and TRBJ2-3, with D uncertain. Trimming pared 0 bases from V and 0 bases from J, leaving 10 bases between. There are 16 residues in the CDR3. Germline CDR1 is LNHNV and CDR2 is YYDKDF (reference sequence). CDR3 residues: CATSRDRARSTDTQYF. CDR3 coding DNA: TGTGCCACCAGCAGAGATCGAGCGCGAAGCACAGATACGCAGTATTTT. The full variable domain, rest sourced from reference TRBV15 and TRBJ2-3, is DAMVIQNPRYQVTQFGKPVTLSCSQTLNHNVMYWYQQKSSQAPKLLFHYYDKDFNNEADTPDNFQSRRPNTSFCFLDIRSPGLGDTAMYLCATSRDRARSTDTQYFGPGTRLTVL.

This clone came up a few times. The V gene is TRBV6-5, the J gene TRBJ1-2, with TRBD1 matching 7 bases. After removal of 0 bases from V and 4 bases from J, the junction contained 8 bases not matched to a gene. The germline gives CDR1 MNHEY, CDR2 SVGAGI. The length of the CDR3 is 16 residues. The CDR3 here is CASSYSRGPGGYGYTF. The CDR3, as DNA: TGTGCCAGCAGTTACTCGAGAGGCCCAGGGGGCTATGGCTACACCTTC.

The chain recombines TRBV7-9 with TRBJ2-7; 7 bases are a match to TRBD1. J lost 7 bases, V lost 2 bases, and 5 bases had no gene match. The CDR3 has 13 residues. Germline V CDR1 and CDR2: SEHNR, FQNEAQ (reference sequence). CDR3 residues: CASSLTGVGEQYF. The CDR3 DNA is TGTGCCAGCAGCTTAACAGGGGTCGGAGAGCAGTACTTC.

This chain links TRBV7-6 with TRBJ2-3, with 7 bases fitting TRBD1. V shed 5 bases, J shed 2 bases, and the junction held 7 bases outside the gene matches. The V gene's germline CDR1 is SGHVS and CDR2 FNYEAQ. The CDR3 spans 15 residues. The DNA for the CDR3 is TGTGCCAGCAGCCCAGACAGGGTGCCCACAGATACGCAGTATTTT. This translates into CASSPDRVPTDTQYF.

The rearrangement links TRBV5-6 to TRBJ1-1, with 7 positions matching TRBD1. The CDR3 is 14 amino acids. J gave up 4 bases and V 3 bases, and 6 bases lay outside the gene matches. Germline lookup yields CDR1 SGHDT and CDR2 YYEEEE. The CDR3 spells CASSYYRGITEAFF. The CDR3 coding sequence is TGTGCCAGCAGCTACTACAGGGGAATCACTGAAGCTTTCTTT.

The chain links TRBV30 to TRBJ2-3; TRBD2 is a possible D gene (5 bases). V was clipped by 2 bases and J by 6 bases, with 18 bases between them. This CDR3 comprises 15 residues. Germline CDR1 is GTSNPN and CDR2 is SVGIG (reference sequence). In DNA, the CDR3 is TGTGCCTGGAGTCTTAAGCTGGACTGCCCGGATACGCAGTATTTT. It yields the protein CAWSLKLDCPDTQYF.

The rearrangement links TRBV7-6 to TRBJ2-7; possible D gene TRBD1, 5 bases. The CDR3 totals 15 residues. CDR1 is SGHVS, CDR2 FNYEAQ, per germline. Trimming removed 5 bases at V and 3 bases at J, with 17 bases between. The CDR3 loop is CASSNTAGPSYEQYF. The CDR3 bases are TGTGCCAGCAGCAATACCGCAGGGCCAAGCTACGAGCAGTACTTC.